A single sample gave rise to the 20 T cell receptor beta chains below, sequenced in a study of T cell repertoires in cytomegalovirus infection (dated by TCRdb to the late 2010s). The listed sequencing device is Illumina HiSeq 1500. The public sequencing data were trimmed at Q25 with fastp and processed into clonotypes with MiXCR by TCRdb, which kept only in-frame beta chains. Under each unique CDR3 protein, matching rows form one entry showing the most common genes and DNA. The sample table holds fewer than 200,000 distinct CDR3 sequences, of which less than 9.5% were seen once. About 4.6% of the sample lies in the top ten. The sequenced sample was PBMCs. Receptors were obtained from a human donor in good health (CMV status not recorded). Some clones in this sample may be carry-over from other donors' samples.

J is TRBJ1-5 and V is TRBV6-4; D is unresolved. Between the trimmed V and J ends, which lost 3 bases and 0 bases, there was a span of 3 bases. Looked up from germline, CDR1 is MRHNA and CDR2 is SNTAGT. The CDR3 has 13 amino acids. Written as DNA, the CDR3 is TGTGCCAGCAGTGATGATAGCAATCAGCCCCAGCATTTT. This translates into CASSDDSNQPQHF.

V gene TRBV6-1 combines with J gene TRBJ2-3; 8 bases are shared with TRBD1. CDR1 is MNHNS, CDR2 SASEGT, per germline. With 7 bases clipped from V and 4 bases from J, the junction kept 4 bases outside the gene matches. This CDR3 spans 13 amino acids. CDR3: CASTVQGADTQYF. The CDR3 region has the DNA TGTGCCAGCACCGTACAGGGGGCAGATACGCAGTATTTT.

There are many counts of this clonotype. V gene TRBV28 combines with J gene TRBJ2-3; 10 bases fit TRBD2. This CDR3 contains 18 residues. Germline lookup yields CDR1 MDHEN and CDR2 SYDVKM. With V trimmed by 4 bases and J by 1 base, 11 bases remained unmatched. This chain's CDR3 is CASSYHGPSGGRTDTQYF. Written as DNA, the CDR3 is TGTGCCAGCAGTTACCACGGGCCTAGCGGGGGCCGCACAGATACGCAGTATTTT. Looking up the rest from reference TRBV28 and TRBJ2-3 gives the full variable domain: DVKVTQSSRYLVKRTGEKVFLECVQDMDHENMFWYRQDPGLGLRLIYFSYDVKMKEKGDIPEGYSVSREKKERFSLILESASTNQTSMYLCASSYHGPSGGRTDTQYFGPGTRLTVL.

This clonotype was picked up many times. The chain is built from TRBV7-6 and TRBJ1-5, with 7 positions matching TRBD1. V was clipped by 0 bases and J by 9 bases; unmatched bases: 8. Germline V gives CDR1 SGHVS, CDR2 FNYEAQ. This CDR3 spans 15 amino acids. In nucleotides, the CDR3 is TGTGCCAGCAGCTTAGCCCCGACAGGGAAGGGGCCCCAGCATTTT. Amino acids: CASSLAPTGKGPQHF.

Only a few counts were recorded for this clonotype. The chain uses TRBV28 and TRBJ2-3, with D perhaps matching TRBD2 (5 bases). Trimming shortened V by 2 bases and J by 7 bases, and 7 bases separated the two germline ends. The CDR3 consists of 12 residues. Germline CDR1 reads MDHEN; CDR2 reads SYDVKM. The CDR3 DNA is TGTGCCAGCAGTTTAGAGGGCTATACGCAGTATTTT. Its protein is CASSLEGYTQYF.

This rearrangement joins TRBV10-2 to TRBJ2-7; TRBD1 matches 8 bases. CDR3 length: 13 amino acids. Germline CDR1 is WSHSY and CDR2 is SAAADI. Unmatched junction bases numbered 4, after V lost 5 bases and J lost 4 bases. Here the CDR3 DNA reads TGCGCCAGCAGTTGGACAGGGCAGTACGAGCAGTACTTC. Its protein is CASSWTGQYEQYF.

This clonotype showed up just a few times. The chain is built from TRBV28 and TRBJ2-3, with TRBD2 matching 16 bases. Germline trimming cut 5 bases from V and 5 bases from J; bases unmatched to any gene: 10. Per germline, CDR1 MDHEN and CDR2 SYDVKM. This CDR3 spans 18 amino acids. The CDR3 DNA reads TGTGCCAGCAGTCCCGGGACTAGCGGGAGGGCCCTCAAAGATACGCAGTATTTT. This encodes CASSPGTSGRALKDTQYF. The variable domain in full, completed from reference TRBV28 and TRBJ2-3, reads DVKVTQSSRYLVKRTGEKVFLECVQDMDHENMFWYRQDPGLGLRLIYFSYDVKMKEKGDIPEGYSVSREKKERFSLILESASTNQTSMYLCASSPGTSGRALKDTQYFGPGTRLTVL.

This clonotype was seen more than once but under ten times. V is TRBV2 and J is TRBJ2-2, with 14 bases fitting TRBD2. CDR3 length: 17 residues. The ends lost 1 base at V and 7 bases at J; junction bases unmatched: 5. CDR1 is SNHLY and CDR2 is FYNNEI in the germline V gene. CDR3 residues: CASSEEGLAGAGGELFF. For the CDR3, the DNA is TGTGCCAGCAGTGAAGAGGGACTAGCGGGAGCTGGCGGGGAGCTGTTTTTT. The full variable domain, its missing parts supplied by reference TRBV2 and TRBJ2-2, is EPEVTQTPSHQVTQMGQEVILRCVPISNHLYFYWYRQILGQKVEFLVSFYNNEISEKSEIFDDQFSVERPDGSNFTLKIRSTKLEDSAMYFCASSEEGLAGAGGELFFGEGSRLTVL.

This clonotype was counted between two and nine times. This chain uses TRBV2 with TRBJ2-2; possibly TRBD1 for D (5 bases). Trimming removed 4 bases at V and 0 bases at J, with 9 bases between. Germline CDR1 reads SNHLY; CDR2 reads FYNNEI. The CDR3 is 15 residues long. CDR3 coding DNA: TGTGCCAGCAGTGGTTCAGGGTCGAACACCGGGGAGCTGTTTTTT. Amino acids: CASSGSGSNTGELFF. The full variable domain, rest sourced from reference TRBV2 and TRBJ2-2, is EPEVTQTPSHQVTQMGQEVILRCVPISNHLYFYWYRQILGQKVEFLVSFYNNEISEKSEIFDDQFSVERPDGSNFTLKIRSTKLEDSAMYFCASSGSGSNTGELFFGEGSRLTVL.

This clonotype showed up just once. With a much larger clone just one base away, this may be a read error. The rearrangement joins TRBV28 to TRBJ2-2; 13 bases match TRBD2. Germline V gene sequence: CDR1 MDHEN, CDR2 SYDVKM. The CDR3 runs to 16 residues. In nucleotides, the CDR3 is TGTCCCAGCATGGGTACTAGCGGGGGGGGGACCGGGGAGCTGTTTTTT. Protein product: CPSMGTSGGGTGELFF.

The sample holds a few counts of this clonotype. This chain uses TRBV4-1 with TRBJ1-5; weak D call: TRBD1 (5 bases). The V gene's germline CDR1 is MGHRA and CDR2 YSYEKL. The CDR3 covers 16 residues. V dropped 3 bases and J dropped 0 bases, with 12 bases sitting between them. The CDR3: CASSQTPGFSNQPQHF. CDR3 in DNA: TGCGCCAGCAGCCAGACTCCAGGGTTTAGCAATCAGCCCCAGCATTTT.

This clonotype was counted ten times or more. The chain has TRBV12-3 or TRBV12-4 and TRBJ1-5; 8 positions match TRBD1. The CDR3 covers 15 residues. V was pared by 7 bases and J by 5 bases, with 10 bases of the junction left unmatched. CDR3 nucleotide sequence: TGTGCCAGCACCGCGGGAGGACAGGGTGATCAGCCCCAGCATTTT. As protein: CASTAGGQGDQPQHF.

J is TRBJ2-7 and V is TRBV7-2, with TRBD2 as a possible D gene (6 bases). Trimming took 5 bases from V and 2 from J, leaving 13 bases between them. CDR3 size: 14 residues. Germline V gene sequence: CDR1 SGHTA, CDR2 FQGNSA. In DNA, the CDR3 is TGTGCCAGCAGCCTGGGGACTGATACCTACGAGCAGTACTTC. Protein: CASSLGTDTYEQYF.

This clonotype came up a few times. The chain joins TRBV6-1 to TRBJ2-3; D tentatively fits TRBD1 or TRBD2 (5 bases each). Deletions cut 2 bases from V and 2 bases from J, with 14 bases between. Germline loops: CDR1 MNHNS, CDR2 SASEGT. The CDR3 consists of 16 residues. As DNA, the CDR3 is TGTGCCAGCAGTGAACGAGGGACGGGGTACACAGATACGCAGTATTTT. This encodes CASSERGTGYTDTQYF.

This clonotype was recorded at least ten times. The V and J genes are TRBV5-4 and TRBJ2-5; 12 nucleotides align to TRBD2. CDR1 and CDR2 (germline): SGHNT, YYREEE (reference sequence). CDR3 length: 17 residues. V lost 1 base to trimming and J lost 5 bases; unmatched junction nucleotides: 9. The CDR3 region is CASSLSLAGGSWETQYF. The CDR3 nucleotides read TGTGCCAGCAGCTTGTCACTAGCGGGGGGAAGTTGGGAGACCCAGTACTTC. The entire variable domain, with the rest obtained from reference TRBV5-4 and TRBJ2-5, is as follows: ETGVTQSPTHLIKTRGQQVTLRCSSQSGHNTVSWYQQALGQGPQFIFQYYREEENGRGNFPPRFSGLQFPNYSSELNVNALELDDSALYLCASSLSLAGGSWETQYFGPGTRLLVL.

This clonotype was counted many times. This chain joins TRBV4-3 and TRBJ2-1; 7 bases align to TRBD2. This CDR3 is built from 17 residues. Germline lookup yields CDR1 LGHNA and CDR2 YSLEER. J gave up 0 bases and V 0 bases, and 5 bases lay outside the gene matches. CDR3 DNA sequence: TGCGCCAGCAGCCAAGATGGGGGGGGGGGCTCCTACAATGAGCAGTTCTTC. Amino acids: CASSQDGGGGSYNEQFF.

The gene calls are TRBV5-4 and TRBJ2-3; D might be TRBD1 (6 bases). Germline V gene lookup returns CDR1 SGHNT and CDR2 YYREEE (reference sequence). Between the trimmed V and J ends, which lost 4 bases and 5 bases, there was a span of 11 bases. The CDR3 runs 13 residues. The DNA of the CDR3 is TGTGCCAGCAGCCCCCCGACAGGAGATACGCAGTATTTT. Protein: CASSPPTGDTQYF.

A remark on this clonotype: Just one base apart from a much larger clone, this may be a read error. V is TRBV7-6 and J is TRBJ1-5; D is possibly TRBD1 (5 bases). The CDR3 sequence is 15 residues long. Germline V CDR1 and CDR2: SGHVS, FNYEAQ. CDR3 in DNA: TGTGCCAGCAGCTTAAGTGGGGGAATGAATCAGCCCAAGCATTTT. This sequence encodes CASSLSGGMNQPKHF.

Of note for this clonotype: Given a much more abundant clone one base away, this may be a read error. CDR3 bases: TGTGCCACCAGCAGAGTGAGGGGCAGCTCCTATGATTCACCCCTCCACTTT. The encoded protein is CATSRVRGSSYDSPLHF. The V and J genes are TRBV15 and TRBJ1-6; TRBD1 might be the D (5 bases). This CDR3 region has 17 residues. CDR1 and CDR2 from the germline V gene are LNHNV and YYDKDF (reference sequence). Full variable domain (rest looked up from reference TRBV15 and TRBJ1-6): DAMVIQNPRYQVTQFGKPVTLSCSQTLNHNVMYWYQQKSSQAPKLLFHYYDKDFNNEADTPDNFQSRRPNTSFCFLDIRSPGLGDTAMYLCATSRVRGSSYDSPLHFGNGTRLTVT.

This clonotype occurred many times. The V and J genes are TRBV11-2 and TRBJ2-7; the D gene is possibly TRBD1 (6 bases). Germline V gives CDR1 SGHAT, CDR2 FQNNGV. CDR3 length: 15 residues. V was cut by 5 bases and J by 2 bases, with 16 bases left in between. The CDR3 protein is CASSADRINTYEQYF. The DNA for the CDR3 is TGTGCCAGCAGCGCCGACAGGATTAATACCTACGAGCAGTACTTC.